Following are 26 T cell receptor beta chains from one sample sequenced in a study of T cells in women clearing cervical HPV infection. Sequencing was performed with immunoSEQ multiplex PCR; in TCRdb, only in-frame clones are kept and a portion is missing. The sample includes approximately 15,000 clones. Sequenced: blood buffy coat. These receptors all stem from a woman aged 18 to 75 with a cervical HPV16 infection that either progressed to CIN3+ or cleared (not recorded which).

According to its frequency, this clone is medium-sized. The observed sequence ends 3 residues before the CDR3 terminus, with the missing tail filled in from the germline J gene. The rearrangement uses TRBV5-1 and TRBJ2-2, with D possibly matching TRBD1 (6 bases). CDR1 is SGHRS and CDR2 is YFSETQ in the germline V gene. The CDR3 sequence is 14 residues long. Trimming stripped 5 bases from V and 5 bases from J, with 13 bases between. CDR3 region: CASSSIRGTGELFF. CDR3 DNA (partial): TGCGCCAGCAGTTCAATCAGGGGAACCGGGGAG.

Partial CDR3 DNA: TGTGCCAGCAGTGACCGGGCCAGCGGGCGAGATGAG. This translates into CASSDRASGRDE. The full CDR3 reads CASSDRASGRDEQFF. The chain links TRBV6-4 to TRBJ2-1, with D tentatively TRBD2 (6 bases). Read data end 3 residues before the CDR3 end; the end is taken from the germline J gene. Trimming cost V 2 bases and J 8 bases, with 16 bases left between them. This CDR3 region has 15 residues. Per germline, CDR1 MRHNA and CDR2 SNTAGT.

Details on this clone: The read terminates 3 residues ahead of where the CDR3 ends, so the germline J gene completes it. J is TRBJ1-2 and V is TRBV6-2 or TRBV6-3; D gene unclear. Germline CDR1 is MNHEY and CDR2 is SVGEGT. This CDR3 region has 13 residues. The CDR3 loop reads CASRRASGYDYTF. Partial CDR3 DNA: TGTGCCAGCCGTAGGGCTAGCGGGTACGAC.

To note about this clone: The read ends 3 residues early relative to the CDR3; the germline J gene fills the gap. The chain couples TRBV2 to TRBJ2-3; 10 bases agree with TRBD1. The CDR3 loop spans 14 amino acids. The ends lost 5 bases at V and 6 bases at J; junction bases unmatched: 5. Germline V lookup: CDR1 SNHLY, CDR2 FYNNEI. The CDR3 loop reads CASSRDRGGDTQYF. The covered CDR3 bases are TGTGCCAGCAGTCGGGACAGGGGTGGCGATACG. The full variable domain, completed using reference TRBV2 and TRBJ2-3, is EPEVTQTPSHQVTQMGQEVILRCVPISNHLYFYWYRQILGQKVEFLVSFYNNEISEKSEIFDDQFSVERPDGSNFTLKIRSTKLEDSAMYFCASSRDRGGDTQYFGPGTRLTVL.

A remark on this clone: At one of its ends the junction is not consistent with the germline gene, which may arise from a read error. The DNA read from the CDR3 is TGCGCCAGCAGCCTCCGGCACGCGGGCCTCAATCAGCCC. Residues: CASSLRHAGLNQP. The CDR3, in full, reads CASSLRHAGLNQPQHF. This chain uses TRBV4-2 with TRBJ1-5; D is unclear. Sequencing ends 3 residues short of the CDR3 end; the germline J gene provides the rest. The CDR3 consists of 16 residues. Germline loops: CDR1 LGHNA, CDR2 YNFKEQ.

As regards this clone: The sequenced fragment ends 3 residues before the CDR3 boundary, so the rest is inferred from the germline J gene. This chain links TRBV11-3 with TRBJ1-2; weak D call: TRBD1 (6 bases). CDR1 and CDR2 from the germline V gene are SGHNT and YENEEA. This CDR3 is built from 14 residues. V gave up 4 bases and J gave up 4 bases, with 13 bases separating them. The CDR3 bases that were read are TGTGCCAGCAGCTCGCAAGGGGGTTTCTATGGC. As protein: CASSSQGGFYG. The entire CDR3 protein is CASSSQGGFYGYTF.

As regards this clone: The read gets to within 3 residues of the CDR3 end, and the germline J gene fills in the rest. The gene calls are TRBV19 and TRBJ1-5; no definite D call. This CDR3 region has 14 residues. The V gene's germline CDR1 is LNHDA and CDR2 SQIVND (reference sequence). Trimming took 7 bases from V and 3 from J, leaving 13 bases between them. The CDR3 reads CASNREGTNQPQHF. The CDR3 DNA, read in part, is TGTGCCAGTAACCGAGAGGGTACCAATCAGCCC.

To note about this clone: The DNA ends 3 residues before the CDR3 does, and the rest of the CDR3 is filled in from the germline J gene. V usage is TRBV18 and J usage is TRBJ2-3; 14 nucleotides line up with TRBD2. V was clipped by 4 bases and J by 3 bases; unmatched bases: 9. The CDR3 contains 18 residues. Germline V gene sequence: CDR1 KGHSH, CDR2 LQKENI. The DNA read from the CDR3 is TGTGCCAGCTCACTAACCGGGACTAGCGGGAGTGTAACAGATACG. This encodes CASSLTGTSGSVTDT. The whole CDR3 is CASSLTGTSGSVTDTQYF.

On this clone itself: The read gets to within 3 residues of the CDR3 end, and the germline J gene fills in the rest. V and J are TRBV20-1 and TRBJ2-7; D is ambiguous. V lost 6 bases, J lost 0 bases, and 15 bases lay in between. Germline CDR1 is DFQATT and CDR2 is SNEGSKA (reference sequence). CDR3 length equals 14 residues. The sequenced CDR3 bases are TGCAGTGCAACCACCCTACAGAGCTCCTACGAG. Protein sequence: CSATTLQSSYE. The whole CDR3 region reads CSATTLQSSYEQYF.

Of note for this clone: The missing CDR3 end, 3 residues past where the read stops, is filled in from the germline J gene. The rearrangement joins TRBV19 to TRBJ1-5; a weak D match, TRBD1 (6 bases). This CDR3 is built from 15 residues. Trimming removed 1 base at V and 1 base at J, with 8 bases between. CDR1 is LNHDA, CDR2 SQIVND, per germline (reference sequence). CDR3 sequence reads: CASSIAGASNQPQHF. CDR3 DNA (partial): TGTGCCAGTAGTATAGCAGGGGCGAGCAATCAGCCC.

Details on this clone: Sequencing ends 3 residues short of the CDR3 end; the germline J gene provides the rest. The chain has TRBV19 and TRBJ1-2, with a possible D match to TRBD1 (6 bases). The CDR3 loop spans 15 amino acids. Germline V gene data show CDR1 as LNHDA and CDR2 as SQIVND (reference sequence). CDR3 protein: CASSSRGASYNDYTF. The CDR3 bases that were read are TGTGCCAGTAGTTCGCGGGGGGCCTCCTACAATGAC.

The sequenced part of the CDR3 DNA is TGTGCCAGCTCCGTATTAGCCCACGAC. It translates to CASSVLAHD. The CDR3 as a whole reads CASSVLAHDYTF. The chain combines TRBV18 with TRBJ1-2; no firm D call. From the germline J gene comes the end of the CDR3, since the read stops 3 residues before it. The CDR3 has 12 residues. The germline gives CDR1 KGHSH, CDR2 LQKENI.

This clone shows up as medium-sized by frequency. The read halts 3 residues ahead of the CDR3 end, with the missing end drawn from the germline J gene. The rearrangement uses TRBV18 and TRBJ2-5; 7 nucleotides align to TRBD1. There are 14 residues in the CDR3. V lost 4 bases and J lost 4; bases outside the gene matches: 6. Germline-derived CDR1 and CDR2 are KGHSH and LQKENI. Partial CDR3 DNA: TGTGCCAGCTCACAAAGCAGGGGGAGAGAGACC. This gives the protein CASSQSRGRET. Given in full, the CDR3 is CASSQSRGRETQYF.

On this clone: The read gets to within 3 residues of the CDR3 end, and the germline J gene fills in the rest. The chain links TRBV5-1 to TRBJ1-1; TRBD1 might be the D (6 bases). The CDR3 totals 14 residues. CDR1 is SGHRS and CDR2 is YFSETQ in the germline V gene. CDR3 DNA, as far as it was read: TGCGCCAGCAGCTTAGGACAGCGCACAGATACG. Translated, it gives CASSLGQRTDT. The whole CDR3 protein reads CASSLGQRTDTAFF. Full variable domain (outside the CDR3, taken from reference TRBV5-1 and TRBJ1-1): KAGVTQTPRYLIKTRGQQVTLSCSPISGHRSVSWYQQTPGQGLQFLFEYFSETQRNKGNFPGRFSGRQFSNSRSEMNVSTLELGDSALYLCASSLGQRTDTAFFGQGTRLTVV.

Points on this clone: The read gets to within 3 residues of the CDR3 end, and the germline J gene fills in the rest. The chain combines TRBV3-1 (or the pseudogene TRBV3-2) with TRBJ2-5; 7 bases are shared with TRBD2. The CDR3 spans 17 residues. Germline V lookup: CDR1 LGHDT, CDR2 YNNKEL (reference sequence). V shed 3 bases, J shed 0 bases, and the junction held 10 bases outside the gene matches. The part of the CDR3 DNA that was read is TGTGCCAGCAGCCAGATGGGAGGGGAGGGGTACCAAGAGACC. Translation gives CASSQMGGEGYQET. The entire CDR3 protein reads CASSQMGGEGYQETQYF.

About this clone: The read gets to within 3 residues of the CDR3 end, and the germline J gene fills in the rest. The chain couples TRBV7-9 to TRBJ2-7; no clear D. Germline loops: CDR1 SEHNR, CDR2 FQNEAQ (reference sequence). Trimming took off 2 bases at V and 4 bases at J, with 6 bases between the two ends. This CDR3 is built from 12 residues. The DNA read from the CDR3 is TGTGCCAGCAGCTTATCCAGGTACGAG. Protein sequence: CASSLSRYE. The whole CDR3 sequence is CASSLSRYEQYF.

Concerning this clone: Sequencing ends 3 residues short of the CDR3 end; the germline J gene provides the rest. The V gene is TRBV5-1, the J gene TRBJ2-2; no clear D. The CDR3 spans 15 residues. Germline V gene sequence: CDR1 SGHRS, CDR2 YFSETQ. Here the CDR3 reads CASSLRPATNEKLFF. Incomplete CDR3 DNA: TGCGCCAGCAGCTTAAGACCAGCAACTAATGAAAAG.

Regarding this clone: Read sequence stops 3 residues before the CDR3 end, and the germline J gene provides the missing end. The J gene is TRBJ2-2, the V gene TRBV18; D call uncertain. Trimming removed 3 bases at V and 6 bases at J, with 26 bases between. Germline values: CDR1 KGHSH, CDR2 LQKENI. This CDR3 has 19 amino acids. The sequenced CDR3 bases are TGTGCCAGCTCACCCAAATCCCTGCAGGATGGAGTATTTTCCGGGGAG. Residues: CASSPKSLQDGVFSGE. The entire CDR3 sequence reads CASSPKSLQDGVFSGELFF.

As to this clone: The read falls 3 residues short of the CDR3 end, and the missing part is taken from the germline J gene. The chain employs TRBV6-1 and TRBJ2-2; 7 bases are a match to TRBD2. V shed 1 base, J shed 5 bases, and the junction held 7 bases outside the gene matches. This CDR3 contains 16 residues. Per the germline V gene, CDR1 is MNHNS and CDR2 is SASEGT. CDR3 bases read: TGTGCCAGCAGTGAAGTTAGTCTAGCGGCTACCGGGGAG. The encoded protein is CASSEVSLAATGE. The CDR3 reads in full as CASSEVSLAATGELFF.

In the case of this clone: Read data end 3 residues before the CDR3 end; the end is taken from the germline J gene. This chain links TRBV6-4 with TRBJ1-5; 7 bases are a match to TRBD1. The CDR3 has 14 residues. The V gene end was trimmed by 2 bases and the J gene end by 2 bases; junction bases not matched to a gene: 0. Germline V gene sequence: CDR1 MRHNA, CDR2 SNTAGT. CDR3 region: CASSDGQGNQPQHF. The CDR3 bases that were read are TGTGCCAGCAGTGACGGACAGGGCAATCAGCCC.

About this clone: Its ends do not fully match the called genes, so a read error is possible. The read terminates 3 residues ahead of where the CDR3 ends, so the germline J gene completes it. The chain uses TRBV7-9 and TRBJ1-1; possibly TRBD1 for D (6 bases). Germline loops: CDR1 SEHNR, CDR2 FQNEAQ (reference sequence). The CDR3 covers 15 residues. The CDR3 loop is CASSLEVTGNAEAFF. The CDR3 bases that were read are TGTGCCAGCAGCTTAGAGGTAACAGGGAACGCTGAG.

On this clone: The CDR3 goes on 3 residues after the read ends, and that part is filled in from the germline J gene. V usage is TRBV19 and J usage is TRBJ1-2; D not certain. The germline gives CDR1 LNHDA, CDR2 SQIVND (reference sequence). The CDR3 is made up of 14 amino acids. CDR3 sequence reads: CASSRASGDYDYTF. The sequenced part of the CDR3 DNA is TGTGCCAGTAGTCGGGCTAGCGGTGATTACGAC.

With respect to this clone: The CDR3 goes on 3 residues after the read ends, and that part is filled in from the germline J gene. This chain links TRBV7-8 with TRBJ2-1; no firm D call. The CDR3 consists of 15 residues. V lost 2 bases and J lost 5, with 13 bases in between. Germline loops: CDR1 SGHVS, CDR2 FQNEAQ. CDR3 residues: CASSLNVRINNEQFF. The CDR3 bases that were read are TGTGCCAGCAGCTTAAATGTGCGGATCAACAATGAG.

With respect to this clone: The CDR3 end lies 3 residues beyond the end of the read and is filled in from the germline J gene. V and J are TRBV20-1 and TRBJ2-3; 9 nucleotides align to TRBD2. The germline V gene encodes CDR1 DFQATT and CDR2 SNEGSKA (reference sequence). The CDR3 has 15 residues. V shed 6 bases, J shed 4 bases, and the junction held 11 bases outside the gene matches. The CDR3 loop reads CSAIRRSGSADTQYF. The sequenced part of the CDR3 DNA is TGCAGTGCGATTCGCCGTAGCGGGAGCGCAGATACG.

Worth noting for this clone: Mismatch with germline at one junction end may stem from a read error. The read halts 3 residues ahead of the CDR3 end, with the missing end drawn from the germline J gene. This chain joins TRBV4-2 and TRBJ1-4; possible D gene TRBD1, 6 bases. Per the germline V gene, CDR1 is LGHNA and CDR2 is YNFKEQ. The CDR3 runs 15 residues. CDR3 DNA, as far as it was read: TGCGCCAGCAGCCCAGAGCCCCAGGGGCCGAGGAAA. This sequence encodes CASSPEPQGPRK. The entire CDR3 reads CASSPEPQGPRKLFF.

A word on this clone: From the germline J gene comes the end of the CDR3, since the read stops 3 residues before it. V gene TRBV7-7 combines with J gene TRBJ2-5, with TRBD1 identical over 11 bases. The germline V gene encodes CDR1 SSHAT and CDR2 FNYEAQ (reference sequence). The CDR3 totals 14 residues. Germline trimming cut 5 bases from V and 5 bases from J; bases unmatched to any gene: 4. Partial CDR3 DNA: TGTGCCAGCAGCGCTCGGGACAGGGGGGAGACC. Encoded protein: CASSARDRGET. The full CDR3 protein reads CASSARDRGETQYF.